Listed below are T cell receptor beta chains from one sample, sequenced in a study of shared clonotypes between healthy human individuals. Only in-frame clones appear in the TCRdb table, and some are missing; sequencing was by immunoSEQ multiplex PCR. The repertoire consists of roughly 330,000 clones, with around 72% occurring once and the leading ten covering 10%. Sequenced input: memory CD4+ T cells sorted from blood. All receptors derive from a man aged 30 to 45 in good health. CDR3s include the opening cysteine and the closing phenylalanine or tryptophan. A D gene is named only where the DNA matches it firmly. Not every row has a clone size; where given, it reads once, few, many or a size class.

abundance: NA
v_gene: TRBV7-2
d_gene: NA
j_gene: TRBJ1-2
CDR3aa: CASSLSLGQVAFGGYGYTF
CDR3nt: TGTGCCAGCAGCTTATCTCTAGGGCAGGTTGCGTTTGGTGGTTATGGCTACACCTTC

abundance: NA
v_gene: TRBV19
d_gene: TRBD2
j_gene: TRBJ2-2
CDR3aa: CASRGLAGPRTNTGELFF
CDR3nt: TGTGCCAGTAGGGGACTAGCGGGACCGCGGACGAACACCGGGGAGCTGTTTTTT

abundance: NA
v_gene: TRBV7-9
d_gene: NA
j_gene: TRBJ1-2
CDR3aa: CASSLEVGAGGYTF
CDR3nt: TGTGCCAGCAGCTTAGAAGTCGGGGCGGGAGGCTACACCTTC

abundance: NA
v_gene: TRBV10-1
d_gene: NA
j_gene: TRBJ2-3
CDR3aa: CASSENTDTQYF
CDR3nt: TGCGCCAGCAGTGAGAACACAGATACGCAGTATTTT

abundance: once
v_gene: TRBV6-6
d_gene: NA
j_gene: TRBJ2-5
CDR3aa: CASGRSRETQYF
CDR3nt: TGTGCCAGCGGGAGATCGCGGGAGACCCAGTACTTC

abundance: NA
v_gene: TRBV28
d_gene: NA
j_gene: TRBJ2-7
CDR3aa: CASRVARAPYEQYF
CDR3nt: TGTGCCAGCAGGGTTGCCAGGGCTCCCTACGAGCAGTACTTC

abundance: NA
v_gene: TRBV5-1
d_gene: NA
j_gene: TRBJ1-3
CDR3aa: CASSLNRADGNTIYF
CDR3nt: TGCGCCAGCAGCTTGAACAGGGCGGATGGAAACACCATATATTTT

abundance: NA
v_gene: TRBV6-6
d_gene: NA
j_gene: TRBJ2-3
CDR3aa: CASSYQKEPTTDTQYF
CDR3nt: TGTGCCAGCAGCTACCAAAAGGAGCCAACGACAGATACGCAGTATTTT

abundance: few
v_gene: TRBV6-5
d_gene: NA
j_gene: TRBJ2-5
CDR3aa: CASRGSHQETQYF
CDR3nt: TGTGCCAGCCGCGGGTCACACCAAGAGACCCAGTACTTC

abundance: many
v_gene: TRBV7-7
d_gene: TRBD1
j_gene: TRBJ1-3
CDR3aa: CASSFRQGNGNTIYF
CDR3nt: TGTGCTAGCAGCTTCCGACAGGGCAACGGAAACACCATATATTTT

abundance: NA
v_gene: TRBV6-4
d_gene: TRBD1
j_gene: TRBJ2-2
CDR3aa: CASRRQGSAGELFF
CDR3nt: TGTGCCAGCAGACGACAGGGGTCGGCCGGGGAGCTGTTTTTT

abundance: few
v_gene: TRBV11-2
d_gene: NA
j_gene: TRBJ2-5
CDR3aa: CASSLELKYQETQYF
CDR3nt: TGTGCCAGCAGCTTAGAGTTGAAGTACCAAGAGACCCAGTACTTC

abundance: few
v_gene: TRBV30
d_gene: NA
j_gene: TRBJ1-4
CDR3aa: CAWSEGHATNEKLFF
CDR3nt: TGTGCCTGGAGTGAAGGGCACGCAACTAATGAAAAACTGTTTTTT

abundance: NA
v_gene: TRBV9
d_gene: TRBD2
j_gene: TRBJ2-1
CDR3aa: CASSVGGSTYNEQFF
CDR3nt: TGTGCCAGCAGCGTTGGCGGGAGTACCTACAATGAGCAGTTCTTC

abundance: NA
v_gene: TRBV5-4
d_gene: NA
j_gene: TRBJ2-3
CDR3aa: CASSLRTLPSTDTQYF
CDR3nt: TGTGCCAGCAGCTTGAGGACGTTACCTAGCACAGATACGCAGTATTTT

abundance: NA
v_gene: TRBV6-6
d_gene: NA
j_gene: TRBJ1-3
CDR3aa: CASSYSAGGNTIYF
CDR3nt: TGTGCCAGCAGTTACTCGGCAGGGGGAAACACCATATATTTT

abundance: NA
v_gene: TRBV6-1
d_gene: TRBD2
j_gene: TRBJ2-7
CDR3aa: CASSEDGTSGSEQYF
CDR3nt: TGTGCCAGCAGTGAAGATGGGACTAGCGGCAGCGAGCAGTACTTC

abundance: NA
v_gene: TRBV7-3
d_gene: TRBD2
j_gene: TRBJ2-1
CDR3aa: CATRLTSGISNEQFF
CDR3nt: TGTGCCACAAGATTGACTAGCGGGATCTCTAATGAGCAGTTCTTC

abundance: NA
v_gene: TRBV20-1
d_gene: NA
j_gene: TRBJ2-1
CDR3aa: CSLANNEQFF
CDR3nt: TGCAGTCTAGCGAACAATGAGCAGTTCTTC

abundance: once
v_gene: TRBV11-3
d_gene: NA
j_gene: TRBJ2-1
CDR3aa: CASSLARAGNEQFF
CDR3nt: TGTGCCAGCAGCTTAGCGAGGGCGGGTAATGAGCAGTTCTTC

abundance: few
v_gene: TRBV4-1
d_gene: TRBD2
j_gene: TRBJ2-3
CDR3aa: CASSSQFGTSHVTQYF
CDR3nt: TGCGCCAGCAGCTCCCAATTCGGGACTAGTCATGTAACGCAGTATTTT

abundance: NA
v_gene: TRBV18
d_gene: NA
j_gene: TRBJ2-5
CDR3aa: CASSPGVNQETQYF
CDR3nt: TGTGCCAGCTCACCTGGGGTCAACCAAGAGACCCAGTACTTC